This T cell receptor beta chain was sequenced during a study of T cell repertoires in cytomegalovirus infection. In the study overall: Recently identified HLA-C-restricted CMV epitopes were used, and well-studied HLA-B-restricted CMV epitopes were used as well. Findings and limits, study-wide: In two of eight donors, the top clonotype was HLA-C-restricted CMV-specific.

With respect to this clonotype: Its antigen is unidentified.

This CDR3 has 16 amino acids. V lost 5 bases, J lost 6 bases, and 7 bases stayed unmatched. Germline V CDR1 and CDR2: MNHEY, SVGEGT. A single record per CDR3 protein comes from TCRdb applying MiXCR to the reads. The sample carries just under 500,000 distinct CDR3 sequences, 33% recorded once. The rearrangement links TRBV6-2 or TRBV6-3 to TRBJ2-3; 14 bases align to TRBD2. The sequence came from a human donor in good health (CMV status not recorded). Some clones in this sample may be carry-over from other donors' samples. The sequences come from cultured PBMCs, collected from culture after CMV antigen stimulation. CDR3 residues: CASSEGLAGVGDTQYF. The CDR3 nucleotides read TGTGCCAGCAGTGAGGGACTAGCGGGAGTTGGTGATACGCAGTATTTT.